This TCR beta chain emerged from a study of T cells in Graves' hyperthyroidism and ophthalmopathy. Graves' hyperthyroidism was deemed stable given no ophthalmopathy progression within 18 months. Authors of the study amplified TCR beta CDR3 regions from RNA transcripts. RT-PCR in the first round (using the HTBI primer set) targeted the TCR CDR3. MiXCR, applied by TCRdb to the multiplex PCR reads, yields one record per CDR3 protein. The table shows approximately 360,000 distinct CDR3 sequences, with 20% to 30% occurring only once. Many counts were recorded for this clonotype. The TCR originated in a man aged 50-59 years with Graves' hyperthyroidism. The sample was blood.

The CDR3: CAWGQGQETQYF. The CDR3 coding sequence is TGTGCCTGGGGACAGGGGCAAGAGACCCAGTACTTC. V usage is TRBV30 and J usage is TRBJ2-5, with 9 bases identical to TRBD1. Germline V gene data show CDR1 as GTSNPN and CDR2 as SVGIG (reference sequence). The trim removed 5 bases at V and 2 bases at J, leaving 0 bases unmatched. CDR3 length: 12 residues.